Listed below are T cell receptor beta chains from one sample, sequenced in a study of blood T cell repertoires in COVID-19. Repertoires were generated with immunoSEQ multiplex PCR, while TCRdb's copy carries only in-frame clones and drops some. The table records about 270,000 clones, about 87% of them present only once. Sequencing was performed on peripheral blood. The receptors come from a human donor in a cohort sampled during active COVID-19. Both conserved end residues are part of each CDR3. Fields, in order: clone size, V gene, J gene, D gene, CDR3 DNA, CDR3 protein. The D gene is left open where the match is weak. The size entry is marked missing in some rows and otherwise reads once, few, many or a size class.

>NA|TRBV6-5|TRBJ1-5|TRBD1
TGTGCCAGCAGTACTAGACAGGGATGGGCGCAGCCCCAGCATTTT
CASSTRQGWAQPQHF
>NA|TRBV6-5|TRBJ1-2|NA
TGTGCCAGCAGTCAGATGGGGCAGGTCCGCTCCACCTTC
CASSQMGQVRSTF
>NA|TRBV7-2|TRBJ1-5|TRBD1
TGTGCCAGCAGCTTGGGACAGGGGGCGCGGAATCAGCCCCAGCATTTT
CASSLGQGARNQPQHF
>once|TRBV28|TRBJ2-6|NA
TGTGCCAGCAGATCCCGGCGGGCCGGGGCCAACGTCCTGACTTTC
CASRSRRAGANVLTF
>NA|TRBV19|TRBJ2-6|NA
TGTGCCAGTAGTATAAGTGGGGACATGACCCGCGTCCTGACTTTC
CASSISGDMTRVLTF
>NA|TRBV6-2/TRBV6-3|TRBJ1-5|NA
TGTGCCAGCAGTTATCCCGGGTTTAGTCAGCCCCAGCATTTT
CASSYPGFSQPQHF
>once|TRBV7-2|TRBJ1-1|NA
TGTGCCAGCAGCTCATACACTACGAACACTGAAGCTTTCTTT
CASSSYTTNTEAFF
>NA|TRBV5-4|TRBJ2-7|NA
TGTGCCAGCAGCGCGGTACTAGCTTCCGAGCAGTACTTC
CASSAVLASEQYF
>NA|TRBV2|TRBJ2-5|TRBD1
TGTGCCAGCAGTGAAGACAGGGGGCTGGAGACCCAGTACTTC
CASSEDRGLETQYF
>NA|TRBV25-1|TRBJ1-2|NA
TGTGCCAGCAGTATTTCGGGAGGCGGTGGCTACACCTTC
CASSISGGGGYTF
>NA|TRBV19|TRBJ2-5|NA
TGTGCCAGTAGTATCAGTCAGACCCAGTACTTC
CASSISQTQYF
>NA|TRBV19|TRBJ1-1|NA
TGTGCCAGTAGTATAGCGGTGGGAGGGAACACTGAAGCTTTCTTT
CASSIAVGGNTEAFF